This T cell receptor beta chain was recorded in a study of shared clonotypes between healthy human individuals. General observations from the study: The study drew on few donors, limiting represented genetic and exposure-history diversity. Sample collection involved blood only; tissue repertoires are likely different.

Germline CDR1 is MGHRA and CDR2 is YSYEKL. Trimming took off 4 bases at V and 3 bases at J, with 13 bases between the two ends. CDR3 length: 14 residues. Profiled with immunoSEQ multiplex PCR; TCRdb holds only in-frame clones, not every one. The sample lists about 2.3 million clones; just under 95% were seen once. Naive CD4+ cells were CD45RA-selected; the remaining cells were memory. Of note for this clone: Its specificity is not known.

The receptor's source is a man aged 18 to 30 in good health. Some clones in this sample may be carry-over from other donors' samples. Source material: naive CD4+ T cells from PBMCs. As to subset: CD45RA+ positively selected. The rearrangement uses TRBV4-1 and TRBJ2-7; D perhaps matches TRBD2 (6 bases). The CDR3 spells CASSRGDGYYEQYF. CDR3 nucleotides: TGCGCCAGCAGCCGGGGGGACGGATACTACGAGCAGTACTTC.